These 4 T cell receptor beta chains came from one sample sequenced in a study of blood T cells in healthy people across ages. Alongside a J-beta primer mix, a sample-barcoded 5' primer served in a second PCR lasting about 7 to 12 cycles. TCRdb re-analysed the 5' RACE reads in MiXCR, keeping a single row per CDR3 protein. This sample has roughly 700,000 distinct CDR3 sequences, with more than 20% found just once. Separately, the same data were catalogued under a study of T cells of mothers and their children.

Sample: blood. These receptors originate from a boy aged 5-17 years in good health.

This clonotype showed up just a few times. The chain is built from TRBV4-2 and TRBJ2-5; 11 bases agree with TRBD2. This CDR3 is 17 amino acids long. Per germline, CDR1 LGHNA and CDR2 YNFKEQ. The V gene end was trimmed by 0 bases and the J gene end by 5 bases; junction bases not matched to a gene: 8. CDR3 in amino acids: CASSQDPASGGLETQYF. The CDR3 DNA reads as TGTGCCAGCAGCCAAGACCCGGCTAGCGGGGGGTTGGAGACCCAGTACTTC.

This clonotype occurred many times. One end of the junction is discordant with germline, which a read error may explain. The CDR3 is CASSLGGGTDTQYF. CDR3 bases: TGTGCCAGCAGCTTAGGCGGGGGCACAGATACGCAGTATTTT. J is TRBJ2-3 and V is TRBV12-3 or TRBV12-4, with a possible D match to TRBD2 (6 bases). The CDR3 totals 14 residues.

V gene TRBV7-2 combines with J gene TRBJ2-7; no definite D call. The V and J ends lost 4 bases and 2 bases respectively, with 6 bases between them. This CDR3 has 12 amino acids. CDR1 is SGHTA, CDR2 FQGNSA, per germline. The CDR3 region is CASSYITYEQYF. Written as DNA, the CDR3 is TGTGCCAGCAGCTACATTACCTACGAGCAGTACTTC.

The CDR3 here is CASSRDRSSYNSPLHF. The DNA of the CDR3 is TGTGCCAGCAGTCGGGACAGAAGCTCCTATAATTCACCCCTCCACTTT. The chain carries TRBV12-3 or TRBV12-4 and TRBJ1-6; 7 bases map to TRBD1. The CDR3 has 16 amino acids. V shed 5 bases and J 0 bases; nucleotides not matched to a gene: 4.